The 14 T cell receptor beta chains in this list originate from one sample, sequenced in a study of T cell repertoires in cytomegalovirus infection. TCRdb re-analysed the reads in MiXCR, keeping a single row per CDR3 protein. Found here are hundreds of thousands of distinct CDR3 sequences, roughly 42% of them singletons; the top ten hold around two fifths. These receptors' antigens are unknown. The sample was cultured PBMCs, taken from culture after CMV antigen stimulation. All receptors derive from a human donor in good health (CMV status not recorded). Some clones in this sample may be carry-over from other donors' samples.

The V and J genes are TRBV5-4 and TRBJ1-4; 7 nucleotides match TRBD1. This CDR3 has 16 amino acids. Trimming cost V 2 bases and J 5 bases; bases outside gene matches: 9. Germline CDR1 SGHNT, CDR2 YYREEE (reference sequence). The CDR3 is CASSFKPGQPNEKLFF. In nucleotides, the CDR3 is TGTGCCAGCAGCTTCAAACCGGGACAGCCAAATGAAAAACTGTTTTTT.

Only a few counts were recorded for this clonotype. The CDR3 bases are TGTGCCAGCAGCTTGACCACTCCCGGGGGCCGACTCTACGAGCAGTACTTC. Protein sequence: CASSLTTPGGRLYEQYF. J is TRBJ2-7 and V is TRBV11-2, with D perhaps TRBD1 or TRBD2 (6 bases each). CDR3 length: 17 amino acids. Germline CDR1 SGHAT, CDR2 FQNNGV. V was clipped by 3 bases and J by 3 bases, with 21 bases between them. The entire variable domain, with the rest obtained from reference TRBV11-2 and TRBJ2-7, is as follows: EAGVAQSPRYKIIEKRQSVAFWCNPISGHATLYWYQQILGQGPKLLIQFQNNGVVDDSQLPKDRFSAERLKGVDSTLKIQPAKLEDSAVYLCASSLTTPGGRLYEQYFGPGTRLTVT.

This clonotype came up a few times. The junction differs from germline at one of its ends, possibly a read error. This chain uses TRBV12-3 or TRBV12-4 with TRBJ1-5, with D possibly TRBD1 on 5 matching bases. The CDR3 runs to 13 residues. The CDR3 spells CASSLAGFQPQHF. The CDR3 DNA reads TGTGCCAGCAGCTTAGCAGGGTTTCAGCCCCAGCATTTT.

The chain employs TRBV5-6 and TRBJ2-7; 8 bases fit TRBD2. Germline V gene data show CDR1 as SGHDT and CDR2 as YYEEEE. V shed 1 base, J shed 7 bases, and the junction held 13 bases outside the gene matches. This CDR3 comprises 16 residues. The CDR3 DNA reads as TGTGCCAGCAGCTTGTCCCTGAGCGGGAGCTTGAGGGAGCAGTACTTC. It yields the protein CASSLSLSGSLREQYF.

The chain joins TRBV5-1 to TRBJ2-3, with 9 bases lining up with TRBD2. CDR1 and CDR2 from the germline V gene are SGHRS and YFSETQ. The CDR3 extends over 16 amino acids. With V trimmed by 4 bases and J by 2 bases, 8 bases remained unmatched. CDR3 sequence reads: CASSQGSGGYTDTQYF. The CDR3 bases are TGCGCCAGCAGCCAAGGGAGCGGGGGGTACACAGATACGCAGTATTTT.

CDR3 in amino acids: CASSQDGASGMSSYEQYF. The CDR3 DNA is TGCGCCAGCAGCCAAGATGGGGCTAGCGGGATGAGCTCCTACGAGCAGTACTTC. The chain has TRBV4-3 and TRBJ2-7; 9 nucleotides align to TRBD2. The junction had 9 bases not matched to a gene; V was cut back by 0 bases and J by 0 bases. This CDR3 has 18 residues. Germline V gene data show CDR1 as LGHNA and CDR2 as YSLEER.

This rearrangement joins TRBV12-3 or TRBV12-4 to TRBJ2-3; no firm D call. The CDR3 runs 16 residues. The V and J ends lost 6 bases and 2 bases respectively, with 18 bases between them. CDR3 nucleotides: TGTGCCAGCAGCCCGCAGAGATCGCCACCCACAGATACGCAGTATTTT. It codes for CASSPQRSPPTDTQYF.

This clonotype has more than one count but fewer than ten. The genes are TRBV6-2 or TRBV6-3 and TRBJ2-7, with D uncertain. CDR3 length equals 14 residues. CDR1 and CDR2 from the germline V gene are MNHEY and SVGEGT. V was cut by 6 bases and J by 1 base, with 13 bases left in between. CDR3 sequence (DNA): TGTGCCAGCAGGCCATCTGCTAGGTCCTACGAGCAGTACTTC. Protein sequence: CASRPSARSYEQYF.

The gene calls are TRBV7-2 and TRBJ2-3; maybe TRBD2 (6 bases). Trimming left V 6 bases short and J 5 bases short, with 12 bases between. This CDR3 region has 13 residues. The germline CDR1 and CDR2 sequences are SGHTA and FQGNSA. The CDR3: CASSLRRGDTQYF. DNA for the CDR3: TGTGCCAGCAGTCTCCGGAGGGGAGATACGCAGTATTTT.

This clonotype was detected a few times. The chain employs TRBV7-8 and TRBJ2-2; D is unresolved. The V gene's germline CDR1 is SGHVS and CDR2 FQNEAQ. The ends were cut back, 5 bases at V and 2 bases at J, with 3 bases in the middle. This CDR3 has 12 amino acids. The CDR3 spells CASSHNTGELFF. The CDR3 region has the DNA TGTGCCAGCAGCCATAACACCGGGGAGCTGTTTTTT. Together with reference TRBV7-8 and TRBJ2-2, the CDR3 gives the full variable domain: GAGVSQSPRYKVAKRGQDVALRCDPISGHVSLFWYQQALGQGPEFLTYFQNEAQLDKSGLPSDRFFAERPEGSVSTLKIQRTQQEDSAVYLCASSHNTGELFFGEGSRLTVL.

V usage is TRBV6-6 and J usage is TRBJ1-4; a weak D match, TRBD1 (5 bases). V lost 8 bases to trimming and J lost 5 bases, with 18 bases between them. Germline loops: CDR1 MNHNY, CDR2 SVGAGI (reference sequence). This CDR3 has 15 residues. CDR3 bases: TGTGCCAGCTGTCCCGGAGGGACTATGAATGAAAAACTGTTTTTT. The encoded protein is CASCPGGTMNEKLFF.

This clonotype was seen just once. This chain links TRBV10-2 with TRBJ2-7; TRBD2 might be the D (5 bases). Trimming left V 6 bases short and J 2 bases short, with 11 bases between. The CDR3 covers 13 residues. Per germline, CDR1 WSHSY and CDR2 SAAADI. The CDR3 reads CASRAGPTYEQYF. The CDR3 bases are TGCGCCAGCAGGGCGGGCCCGACCTACGAGCAGTACTTC.

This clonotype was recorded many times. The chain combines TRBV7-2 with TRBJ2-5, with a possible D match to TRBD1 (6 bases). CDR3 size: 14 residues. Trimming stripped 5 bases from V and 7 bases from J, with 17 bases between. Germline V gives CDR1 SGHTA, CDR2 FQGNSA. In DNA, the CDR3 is TGTGCCAGCAGCCCGGCGGCAGGGGCGCGGACCCAGTACTTC. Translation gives CASSPAAGARTQYF.

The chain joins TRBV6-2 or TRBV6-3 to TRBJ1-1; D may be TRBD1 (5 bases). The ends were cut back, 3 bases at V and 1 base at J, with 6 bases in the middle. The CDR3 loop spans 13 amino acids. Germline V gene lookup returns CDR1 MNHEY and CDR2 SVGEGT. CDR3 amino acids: CASSYTGNTEAFF. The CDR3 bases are TGTGCCAGCAGTTATACAGGGAACACTGAAGCTTTCTTT.